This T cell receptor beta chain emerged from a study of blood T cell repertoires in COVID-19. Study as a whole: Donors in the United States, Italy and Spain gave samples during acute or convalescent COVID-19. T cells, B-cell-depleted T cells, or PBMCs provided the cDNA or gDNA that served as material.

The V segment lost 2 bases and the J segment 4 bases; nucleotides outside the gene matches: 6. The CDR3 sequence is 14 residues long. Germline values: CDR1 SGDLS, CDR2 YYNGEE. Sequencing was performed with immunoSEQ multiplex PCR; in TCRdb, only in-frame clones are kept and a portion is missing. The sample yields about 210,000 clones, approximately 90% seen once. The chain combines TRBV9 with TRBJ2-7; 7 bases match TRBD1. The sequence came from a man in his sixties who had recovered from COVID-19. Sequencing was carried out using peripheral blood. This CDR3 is CASSVSGTEYEQYF. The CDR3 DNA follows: TGTGCCAGCAGCGTTTCCGGGACAGAATACGAGCAGTACTTC. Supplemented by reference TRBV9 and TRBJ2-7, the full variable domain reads DSGVTQTPKHLITATGQRVTLRCSPRSGDLSVYWYQQSLDQGLQFLIQYYNGEERAKGNILERFSAQQFPDLHSELNLSSLELGDSALYFCASSVSGTEYEQYFGPGTRLTVT.